These 15 T cell receptor beta chains were all obtained from the same sample, sequenced in a study of T cell changes during pregnancy in multiple sclerosis. Sequencing used immunoSEQ multiplex PCR; TCRdb keeps in-frame clones, though not all of them. The sample records roughly 32,000 clones, 85% to 90% being singletons. Sequenced here: CD8+ T cells from peripheral blood mononuclear cells, sampled in the third trimester of pregnancy. The receptors were gathered from a female donor with multiple sclerosis, enrolled in a pregnancy study.

The chain is built from TRBV7-2 and TRBJ1-5, with D maybe TRBD1 (6 bases). Trimming left V 4 bases short and J 4 bases short, with 11 bases between. The CDR3 length is 14 residues. Per germline, CDR1 SGHTA and CDR2 FQGNSA. DNA of the CDR3: TGTGCCAGCAGCTACGCCGACAGGAATCAGCCCCAGCATTTT. Residues: CASSYADRNQPQHF.

The V gene is TRBV27, the J gene TRBJ1-2, with D possibly TRBD1 on 6 matching bases. V was shortened by 4 bases and J by 3 bases, with 15 bases between the two germline ends. Germline V gene lookup returns CDR1 MNHEY and CDR2 SMNVEV (reference sequence). This CDR3 contains 15 residues. CDR3 coding DNA: TGTGCCAGCAGTTCCCTTCAGGGGACGGACTATGGCTACACCTTC. Protein product: CASSSLQGTDYGYTF.

V is TRBV14 and J is TRBJ1-2; D not certain. The germline gives CDR1 SGHDN, CDR2 FVKESK. Trimming shortened V by 0 bases and J by 6 bases, and 8 bases separated the two germline ends. CDR3 length: 13 residues. The CDR3 sequence: CASSQDLTHGYTF. DNA for the CDR3: TGTGCCAGCAGCCAAGATTTGACACATGGCTACACCTTC.

This clone has only one observation. V is TRBV6-4 and J is TRBJ2-3; 9 bases fit TRBD2. The CDR3 has 16 residues. With V trimmed by 3 bases and J by 4 bases, 8 bases remained unmatched. From germline, CDR1 is MRHNA and CDR2 SNTAGT. The CDR3 DNA reads TGTGCCAGCAGTGAGGGAGAAGGCGGGGGGGCAGATACGCAGTATTTT. Residues: CASSEGEGGGADTQYF.

This chain joins TRBV6-5 and TRBJ2-7; weak D call: TRBD1 (6 bases). Germline assignment: CDR1 MNHEY and CDR2 SVGAGI. The V and J ends lost 2 bases and 2 bases respectively, with 7 bases between them. The CDR3 consists of 13 residues. The CDR3, as DNA: TGTGCCAGCAGTTACAGGGGGACCTACGAGCAGTACTTC. This translates into CASSYRGTYEQYF.

This chain uses TRBV19 with TRBJ2-2, with D perhaps TRBD2 (5 bases). V was pared by 5 bases and J by 5 bases, with 12 bases between. Germline V lookup: CDR1 LNHDA, CDR2 SQIVND (reference sequence). CDR3 length equals 14 residues. The CDR3 bases are TGTGCCAGTAGTCAGTATCGGGGAACCGGGGAGCTGTTTTTT. It codes for CASSQYRGTGELFF.

The genes are TRBV5-4 and TRBJ1-1; 7 nucleotides line up with TRBD1. J gave up 8 bases and V 4 bases, and 8 bases lay outside the gene matches. Looked up from germline, CDR1 is SGHNT and CDR2 is YYREEE (reference sequence). The CDR3 loop spans 13 amino acids. CDR3 DNA: TGTGCCAGCAGCCTGACAGGGAGCGAGGAAGCTTTCTTT. This codes for CASSLTGSEEAFF.

The chain joins TRBV4-3 to TRBJ2-3; 7 bases are a match to TRBD1. Germline V lookup: CDR1 LGHNA, CDR2 YSLEER. This CDR3 has 15 amino acids. The ends lost 0 bases at V and 3 bases at J; junction bases unmatched: 3. In DNA, the CDR3 is TGCGCCAGCAGCCAAGACGGCAGGGGGACAGATACGCAGTATTTT. Amino acid sequence: CASSQDGRGTDTQYF.

The chain recombines TRBV4-1 with TRBJ2-7; 7 bases are a match to TRBD2. The germline gives CDR1 MGHRA, CDR2 YSYEKL. The CDR3 is 17 amino acids. J lost 3 bases, V lost 0 bases, and 11 bases had no gene match. In nucleotides, the CDR3 is TGCGCCAGCAGCCAAGATTTAAGGGGCCGGGGGGTCTACGAGCAGTACTTC. It yields the protein CASSQDLRGRGVYEQYF.

The chain is built from TRBV11-1 and TRBJ1-2; D may be TRBD1 (5 bases). Trimming removed 5 bases from V and 5 bases from J, with 18 bases in between. Germline CDR1 and CDR2: SGHAT and FQDESV (reference sequence). The CDR3 totals 15 residues. The CDR3 DNA reads TGTGCCAGCAGCACAAACAGTCCTCCAGGGTATGGCTACACCTTC. Residues: CASSTNSPPGYGYTF.

The chain carries TRBV7-5 and TRBJ1-5. TRBV7-5 is marked as a pseudogene. The CDR3 consists of 17 residues. The DNA for the CDR3 is TGTGCCAGAAGCTTAGCGGGTCGTGGGTTAAGCAATCAGCCCCAGCATTTT. It yields the protein CARSLAGRGLSNQPQHF.

Notes on this clone: A junction boundary mismatches the germline segment, possibly from a read error. The rearrangement links TRBV7-2 to TRBJ1-2; the D is unclear. Germline V gene lookup returns CDR1 SGHTA and CDR2 FQGNSA. This CDR3 is 16 amino acids long. CDR3 coding DNA: TGTGCCAGCAGCCTACCCGGGGAGTTTTTTATCTATGGCTACGCCTTC. This sequence encodes CASSLPGEFFIYGYAF.

The chain couples TRBV9 to TRBJ2-7; the D is unclear. V gave up 0 bases and J gave up 3 bases, with 10 bases separating them. The CDR3 spans 14 residues. Germline loops: CDR1 SGDLS, CDR2 YYNGEE. CDR3 loop: CASSVAGGIYEQYF. For the CDR3, the DNA is TGTGCCAGCAGCGTAGCTGGCGGTATCTACGAGCAGTACTTC.

The chain carries TRBV4-3 and TRBJ2-7; possible D gene TRBD1, 5 bases. V shed 3 bases and J shed 7 bases, with 16 bases lying between them. The CDR3 is 14 residues long. Per germline, CDR1 LGHNA and CDR2 YSLEER. The CDR3 region is CASSQAPGLREQYF. In DNA form, the CDR3 reads TGCGCCAGCAGCCAGGCCCCAGGGCTCAGGGAGCAGTACTTC.

The J gene is TRBJ2-7, the V gene TRBV29-1; 9 positions match TRBD1. Germline trimming cut 7 bases from V and 3 bases from J; bases unmatched to any gene: 7. The CDR3 has 13 amino acids. CDR1 and CDR2 from the germline V gene are SQVTM and ANQGSEA. The CDR3 nucleotides are TGCAGCGCCGCCGGGACAGGGATCTACGAGCAGTACTTC. Its protein product is CSAAGTGIYEQYF.